These 9 T cell receptor beta chains were all obtained from the same sample, sequenced in a study of blood T cell repertoires in COVID-19 (dated by TCRdb to 2018 to 2021). Library construction relied on the immunoSEQ multiplex PCR assay. The table comes from immuneACCESS by way of TCRdb, which keeps in-frame sequences with V and J called. Part of the clones is missing from these tables; in studies checked, under half for an unresolved V gene and the rest for unknown reasons. Here the sample has about 74,000 clones; more than 75% occur a single time. Roughly 9.1% of the sample comes from the top ten. The sequenced sample consisted of peripheral blood. These receptors originate from a human donor in a cohort sampled during active COVID-19.

This clone is a singleton in its sample. The chain combines TRBV30 with TRBJ2-2; TRBD2 matches 11 bases. Trimming at V came to 6 bases and at J to 5 bases, leaving 5 bases not matched to a gene. The CDR3 is made up of 14 amino acids. The germline gives CDR1 GTSNPN, CDR2 SVGIG (reference sequence). The CDR3 DNA reads TGTGCCTGTTTAGCGGGAGGGCGGACCGGGGAGCTGTTTTTT. Translating gives CACLAGGRTGELFF.

The chain couples TRBV7-6 to TRBJ2-5, with TRBD1 matching over 11 bases. CDR3 length: 14 amino acids. The trim removed 5 bases at V and 1 base at J, leaving 0 bases unmatched. Germline V gene sequence: CDR1 SGHVS, CDR2 FNYEAQ. CDR3 coding DNA: TGTGCCAGCAGCGGGACAGGGGGCCAAGAGACCCAGTACTTC. Residues: CASSGTGGQETQYF.

CDR3 residues: CASSIVGGSSYEQYF. DNA of the CDR3: TGTGCCAGTAGTATAGTCGGCGGGAGCTCCTACGAGCAGTACTTC. This chain connects TRBV19 to TRBJ2-7; 7 nucleotides align to TRBD2. The CDR3 has 15 residues. Germline loops: CDR1 LNHDA, CDR2 SQIVND (reference sequence). Trimming at V came to 1 base and at J to 0 bases, leaving 3 bases not matched to a gene. Based on the CDR3 plus reference TRBV19 and TRBJ2-7, the full variable domain is DGGITQSPKYLFRKEGQNVTLSCEQNLNHDAMYWYRQDPGQGLRLIYYSQIVNDFQKGDIAEGYSVSREKKESFPLTVTSAQKNPTAFYLCASSIVGGSSYEQYFGPGTRLTVT.

J is TRBJ1-2 and V is TRBV6-5, with 9 bases identical to TRBD1. Trimming removed 11 bases from V and 6 bases from J; junction bases left unmatched: 10. Germline V gene data show CDR1 as MNHEY and CDR2 as SVGAGI. The CDR3 runs to 13 residues. The DNA for the CDR3 is TGTGCCGCCCACCGGACAGGGGAAGATGGCTACACCTTC. Translating gives CAAHRTGEDGYTF.

V gene TRBV11-3 combines with J gene TRBJ2-7; 13 positions match TRBD2. Unmatched junction bases numbered 4, after V lost 5 bases and J lost 6 bases. Germline V CDR1 and CDR2: SGHNT, YENEEA. The CDR3 has 14 amino acids. The CDR3 here is CASSRTSGSFEQYF. CDR3 coding DNA: TGTGCCAGCAGCAGGACTAGCGGGAGTTTCGAGCAGTACTTC.

V is TRBV5-4 and J is TRBJ2-7, with 14 nucleotides matching TRBD2. The germline CDR1 and CDR2 sequences are SGHNT and YYREEE (reference sequence). CDR3 length: 16 amino acids. Unmatched junction bases numbered 8, after V lost 4 bases and J lost 5 bases. The CDR3 DNA sequence: TGTGCCAGCAGCCCCGGGACTAGCGGGAGCCGGCACGAGCAGTACTTC. Protein: CASSPGTSGSRHEQYF. The full variable domain, with the rest looked up from reference TRBV5-4 and TRBJ2-7, is ETGVTQSPTHLIKTRGQQVTLRCSSQSGHNTVSWYQQALGQGPQFIFQYYREEENGRGNFPPRFSGLQFPNYSSELNVNALELDDSALYLCASSPGTSGSRHEQYFGPGTRLTVT.

The chain couples TRBV5-6 to TRBJ2-1; D may be TRBD1 (6 bases). The V end lost 4 bases, the J end lost 15 bases, and 20 bases lay between the germline ends. This CDR3 region has 13 residues. The germline gives CDR1 SGHDT, CDR2 YYEEEE. The CDR3 nucleotides read TGTGCCAGCAGCCCTAAGACTACAGGGATCGGGTTCTTC. This sequence encodes CASSPKTTGIGFF.

This clone was picked up a small number of times. V gene TRBV29-1 combines with J gene TRBJ1-1, with D possibly being TRBD1 (6 bases). The CDR3 spans 13 residues. Between the trimmed V and J ends, which lost 7 bases and 1 base, there was a span of 13 bases. CDR1 and CDR2 (germline): SQVTM, ANQGSEA. The CDR3 sequence: CSANRATNTEAFF. In DNA form, the CDR3 reads TGCAGCGCAAACAGGGCGACGAACACTGAAGCTTTCTTT.

This clone was seen only once. This chain's CDR3 is CAWSPGTGDEKLFF. The CDR3, as DNA: TGTGCCTGGAGTCCAGGGACAGGGGATGAAAAACTGTTTTTT. This chain connects TRBV30 to TRBJ1-4; 10 bases agree with TRBD1. Germline lookup yields CDR1 GTSNPN and CDR2 SVGIG (reference sequence). V lost 2 bases to trimming and J lost 6 bases; unmatched junction nucleotides: 3. There are 14 residues in the CDR3.